This TCR beta chain was recovered during a study of T cell responses to AZD1222 COVID-19 vaccine. Turning to the study itself: Recipients boosted at about 4 weeks or about 12 weeks are pooled. General observations from the study: Within unmutated variant regions lay the reported targets of nearly half of spike-specific TCRs. The donor group comprised mostly white British people and more females; the analysis possibly underestimated clonal diversity. Just a handful of people given AZD1222 tested seropositive at baseline.

Here immunoSEQ multiplex PCR was the method, and the copy in TCRdb shows in-frame clones only, minus some. The table has over 150,000 clones, approximately 90% seen once; the top ten hold about 2.8%. For this clone: Its target is not known.

The germline V gene encodes CDR1 LGHNA and CDR2 YSLEER. CDR3 size: 15 residues. V lost 2 bases, J lost 7 bases, and 14 bases lay in between. This rearrangement joins TRBV4-3 to TRBJ2-2, with a possible D match to TRBD1 (6 bases). This TCR came from an adult in good health. Specimen: peripheral blood, collected on day 0 of AZD1222 vaccination. CDR3 nucleotides: TGCGCCAGCAGCCAAAACCTACAGGGAGACGGGGAGCTGTTTTTT. As protein: CASSQNLQGDGELFF.